Given below is one TCR beta chain in context. This entry comes from a study of early T cells in non-severe SARS-CoV-2 infection. V lost 1 base and J lost 4, with 6 bases in between. The CDR3 has 13 residues. CDR1 is SGDLS and CDR2 is YYNGEE in the germline V gene. MiXCR, applied by TCRdb to the 5' RACE reads, yields one record per CDR3 protein. The top ten hold about 10% of the sample, which has fewer than 90,000 distinct CDR3 sequences, around 14% seen once. The sequence came from an adult who was a healthcare worker with PCR-confirmed SARS-CoV-2 infection or an uninfected control (not recorded which). The chain couples TRBV9 to TRBJ2-1, with D unclear. Input material: whole blood. The DNA for the CDR3 is TGTGCCAGCAGCGTATTACAGTACAATGAGCAGTTCTTC. Translation gives CASSVLQYNEQFF.